The T cell receptor beta chain under discussion was sequenced for a study of regulatory T cells in long-lasting Graves disease. Time point given: newly diagnosed GD, antithyroid drugs for less than 3 months. The TCR library was made from RNA that had been extracted from PBMCs in TRIzol. This clonotype came up many times. Relying on iRepertoire HTBI primers and Arm-PCR of CDR3 regions, the team built TCR beta libraries. One entry per CDR3 protein results from TCRdb running MiXCR on the multiplex PCR reads. Of roughly 610,000 distinct CDR3 sequences in the sample, around 17% were seen once. This CDR3 has 14 amino acids. Trimming took 5 bases from V and 7 from J; bases not matched to a gene: 7. The germline V gene has CDR1 LNHDA and CDR2 SQIVND (reference sequence). This same sample was also taken into another study, of T cells in Graves' hyperthyroidism and ophthalmopathy.

The V gene is TRBV19, the J gene TRBJ1-5; 8 nucleotides match TRBD1. The sample consisted of peripheral blood mononuclear cells (PBMCs), taken at new diagnosis, from a patient treated with antithyroid drugs. This TCR derives from a woman aged 30 to 39 with Graves disease. Here the CDR3 reads CASSPDRGGQPQHF. The CDR3 DNA reads TGTGCCAGTAGTCCCGACAGGGGAGGACAGCCCCAGCATTTT.